Listed below are T cell receptor beta chains from one sample, sequenced in a study of cytomegalovirus exposure and HLA in healthy donors. Using immunoSEQ multiplex PCR, the repertoire was profiled, and TCRdb retains in-frame clones only, with some absent. The table has some 150,000 clones, around 77% seen once. The sequenced material came from PBMCs. These receptor sequences come from a female donor in good health and CMV-seronegative. The conserved cysteine and the conserved F or W are not part of the CDR3 here. The order of the fields is J gene, V gene, CDR3 protein.

>TRBJ2-7|TRBV7-2
ASSSSLSAYEQY
>TRBJ1-2|TRBV19
ASSHQGGNGYT
>TRBJ2-3|TRBV13
ASSFLTSVTSTDTQY
>TRBJ2-5|TRBV5-1
ASSLGYATSGPQETQY
>TRBJ2-7|TRBV7-9
ASSFGQGNSYEQY
>TRBJ1-5|TRBV18
ASSPPTGALHDQPQH
>TRBJ2-7|TRBV7-2
ASSLTYSGGLGYEQY
>TRBJ1-6|TRBV14
ASSQTGHSNSPLH
>TRBJ1-3|TRBV21-1
ASLAGNTIY
>TRBJ2-3|TRBV4-3
ASSQVQRGTDTQY